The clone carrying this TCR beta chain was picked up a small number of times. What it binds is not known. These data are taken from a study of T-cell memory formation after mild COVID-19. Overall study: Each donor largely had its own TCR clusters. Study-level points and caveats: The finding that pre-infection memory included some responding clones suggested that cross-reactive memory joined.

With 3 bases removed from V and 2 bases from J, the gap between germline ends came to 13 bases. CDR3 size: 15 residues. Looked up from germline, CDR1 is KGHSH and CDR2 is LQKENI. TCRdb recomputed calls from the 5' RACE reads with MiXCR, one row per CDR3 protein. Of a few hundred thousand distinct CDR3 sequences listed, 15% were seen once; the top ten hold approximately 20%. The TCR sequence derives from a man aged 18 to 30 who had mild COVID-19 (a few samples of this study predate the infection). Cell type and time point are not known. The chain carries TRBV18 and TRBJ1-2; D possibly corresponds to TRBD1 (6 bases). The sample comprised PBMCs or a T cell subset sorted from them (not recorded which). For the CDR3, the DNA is TGTGCCAGCTCACCCGCCCTCCAGGGGAACTATGGCTACACCTTC. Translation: CASSPALQGNYGYTF.